These 3 T cell receptor beta chains were sequenced from one sample in a study of Ad26.COV2.S vaccination and SARS-CoV-2 variants. The treatment denotes: approximately 18 received Ad26.COV2.S at low or high dose, single or two shots; about 5 received placebo; per-sample allocation not given. Day 63 after the first vaccine or placebo injection was the time point for sampling. Sequencing used immunoSEQ multiplex PCR; TCRdb keeps in-frame clones, though not all of them. The table records hundreds of thousands of clones, approximately 90% of them present only once. The starting material was peripheral blood, obtained in a trial of Ad26.COV2.S vaccine versus placebo. Every receptor here comes from a person aged 18-65 years who received the Ad26.COV2.S COVID-19 vaccine or a placebo.

The gene calls are TRBV3-1 (or the pseudogene TRBV3-2) and TRBJ2-3, with TRBD2 identical over 11 bases. There are 17 residues in the CDR3. Germline CDR1 and CDR2: LGHDT and YNNKEL (reference sequence). V shed 4 bases, J shed 2 bases, and the junction held 8 bases outside the gene matches. The CDR3 sequence is CASSPKLAGALTDTQYF. The CDR3 DNA is TGTGCCAGCAGCCCGAAACTAGCGGGGGCCCTCACAGATACGCAGTATTTT.

The chain combines TRBV4-1 with TRBJ2-1; the match to TRBD2 covers 13 bases. Unmatched junction bases numbered 1, after V lost 1 base and J lost 4 bases. The CDR3 totals 16 residues. In germline, CDR1 is MGHRA, CDR2 YSYEKL. The CDR3 region has the DNA TGCGCCAGCAGCCAAGTACTAGCGGGGGGGTACAATGAGCAGTTCTTC. Encoded protein: CASSQVLAGGYNEQFF.

The chain carries TRBV7-2 and TRBJ1-2; D is ambiguous. In germline, CDR1 is SGHTA, CDR2 FQGNSA. The CDR3 is 13 residues long. The V gene lost 3 bases and the J gene lost 2 bases, with 7 bases spanning the gap. CDR3 protein: CASSLLLNYGYTF. CDR3 nucleotides: TGTGCCAGCAGCTTGCTCCTAAACTATGGCTACACCTTC. The variable domain in full, with the rest retrieved from reference TRBV7-2 and TRBJ1-2, is GAGVSQSPSNKVTEKGKDVELRCDPISGHTALYWYRQSLGQGLEFLIYFQGNSAPDKSGLPSDRFSAERTGGSVSTLTIQRTQQEDSAVYLCASSLLLNYGYTFGSGTRLTVV.